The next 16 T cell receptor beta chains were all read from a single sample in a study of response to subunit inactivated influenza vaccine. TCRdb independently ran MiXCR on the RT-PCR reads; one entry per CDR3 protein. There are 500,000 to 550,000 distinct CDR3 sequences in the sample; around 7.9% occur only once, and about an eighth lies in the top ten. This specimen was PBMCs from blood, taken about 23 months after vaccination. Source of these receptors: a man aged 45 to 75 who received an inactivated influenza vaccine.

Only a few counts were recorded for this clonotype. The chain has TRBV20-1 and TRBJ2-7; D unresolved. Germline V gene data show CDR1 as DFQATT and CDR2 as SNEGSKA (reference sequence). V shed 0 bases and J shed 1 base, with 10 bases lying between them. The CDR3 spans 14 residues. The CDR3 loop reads CSARDMGPSYEQYF. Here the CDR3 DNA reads TGCAGTGCTAGAGATATGGGCCCGTCCTACGAGCAGTACTTC.

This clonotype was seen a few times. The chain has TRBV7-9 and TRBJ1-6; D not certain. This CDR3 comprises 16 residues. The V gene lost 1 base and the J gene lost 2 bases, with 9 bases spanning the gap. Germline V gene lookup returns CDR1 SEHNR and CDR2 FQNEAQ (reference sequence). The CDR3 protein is CASSLGPRAYNSPLHF. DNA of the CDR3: TGTGCCAGCAGCTTAGGGCCACGAGCCTATAATTCACCCCTCCACTTT.

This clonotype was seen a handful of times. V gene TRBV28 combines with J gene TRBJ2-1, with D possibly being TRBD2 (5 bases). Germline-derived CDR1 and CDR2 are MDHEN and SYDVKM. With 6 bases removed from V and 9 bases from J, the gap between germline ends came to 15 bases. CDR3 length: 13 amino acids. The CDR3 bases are TGTGCCAGCAGCATAGACTATGAGTTTGAGCAGTTCTTC. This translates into CASSIDYEFEQFF.

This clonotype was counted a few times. In nucleotides, the CDR3 is TGTGCCAGCAGCTTATACGGGACCTTAAATCAGCCCCAGCATTTT. This sequence encodes CASSLYGTLNQPQHF. The chain combines TRBV7-8 with TRBJ1-5; weak D call: TRBD1 (5 bases). The V gene lost 2 bases and the J gene lost 4 bases, with 12 bases spanning the gap. CDR1 SGHVS and CDR2 FQNEAQ come from the germline V gene. This CDR3 is 15 amino acids long.

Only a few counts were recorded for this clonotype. CDR3 sequence: CASSLARQGPEAFF. The CDR3 DNA follows: TGTGCCAGCAGCTTAGCTCGGCAGGGTCCTGAAGCTTTCTTT. The rearrangement links TRBV7-2 to TRBJ1-1; maybe TRBD1 (5 bases). Trimming pared 0 bases from V and 6 bases from J, leaving 11 bases between. This CDR3 is 14 amino acids long. Germline CDR1 is SGHTA and CDR2 is FQGNSA.

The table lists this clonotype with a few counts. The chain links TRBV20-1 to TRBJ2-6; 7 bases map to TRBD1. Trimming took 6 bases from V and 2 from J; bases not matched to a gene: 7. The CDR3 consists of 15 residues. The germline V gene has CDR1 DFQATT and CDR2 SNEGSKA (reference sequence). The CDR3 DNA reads TGCAGTGCCAGACAGGGAGAAGCTGGGGCCAACGTCCTGACTTTC. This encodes CSARQGEAGANVLTF.

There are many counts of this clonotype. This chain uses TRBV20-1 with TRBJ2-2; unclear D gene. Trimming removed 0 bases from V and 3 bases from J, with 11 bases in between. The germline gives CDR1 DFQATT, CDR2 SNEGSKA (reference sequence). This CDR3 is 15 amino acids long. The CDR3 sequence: CSAREARIYTGELFF. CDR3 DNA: TGCAGTGCTAGAGAGGCAAGGATCTACACCGGGGAGCTGTTTTTT.

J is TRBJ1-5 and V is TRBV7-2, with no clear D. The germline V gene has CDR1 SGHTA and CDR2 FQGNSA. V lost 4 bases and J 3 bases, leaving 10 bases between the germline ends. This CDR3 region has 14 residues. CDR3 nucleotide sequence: TGTGCCAGCAGCTCCGGCGGAAACAATCAGCCCCAGCATTTT. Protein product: CASSSGGNNQPQHF.

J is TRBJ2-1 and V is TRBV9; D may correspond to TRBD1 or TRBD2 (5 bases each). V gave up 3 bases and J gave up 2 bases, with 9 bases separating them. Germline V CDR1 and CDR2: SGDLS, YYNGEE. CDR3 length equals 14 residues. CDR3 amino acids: CASSAGGPYNEQFF. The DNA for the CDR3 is TGTGCCAGCAGCGCTGGGGGTCCCTACAATGAGCAGTTCTTC.

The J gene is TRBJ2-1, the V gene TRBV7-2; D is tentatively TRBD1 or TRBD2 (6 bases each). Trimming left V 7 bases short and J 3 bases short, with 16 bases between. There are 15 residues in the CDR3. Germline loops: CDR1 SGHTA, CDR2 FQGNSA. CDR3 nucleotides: TGTGCCAGCACCCGCCGGGGGCGCAACTACAATGAGCAGTTCTTC. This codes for CASTRRGRNYNEQFF.

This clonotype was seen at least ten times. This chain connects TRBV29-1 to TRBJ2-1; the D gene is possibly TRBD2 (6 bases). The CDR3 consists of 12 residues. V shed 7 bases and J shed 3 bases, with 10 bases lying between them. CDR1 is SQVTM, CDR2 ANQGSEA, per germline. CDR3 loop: CSAGTLYNEQFF. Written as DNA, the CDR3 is TGCAGCGCTGGGACTCTCTACAATGAGCAGTTCTTC.

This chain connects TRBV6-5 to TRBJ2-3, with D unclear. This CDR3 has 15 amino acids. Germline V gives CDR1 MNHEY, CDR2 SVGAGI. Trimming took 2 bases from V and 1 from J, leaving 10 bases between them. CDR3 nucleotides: TGTGCCAGCAGTTACCACAGTAGGGGCACAGATACGCAGTATTTT. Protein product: CASSYHSRGTDTQYF.

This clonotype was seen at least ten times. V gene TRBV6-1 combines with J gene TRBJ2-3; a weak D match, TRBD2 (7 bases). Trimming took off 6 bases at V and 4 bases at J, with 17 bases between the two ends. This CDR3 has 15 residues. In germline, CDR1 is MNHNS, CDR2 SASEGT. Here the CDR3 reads CASRPAGRGADTQYF. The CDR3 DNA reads TGTGCCAGCAGGCCCGCGGGGAGGGGGGCAGATACGCAGTATTTT.

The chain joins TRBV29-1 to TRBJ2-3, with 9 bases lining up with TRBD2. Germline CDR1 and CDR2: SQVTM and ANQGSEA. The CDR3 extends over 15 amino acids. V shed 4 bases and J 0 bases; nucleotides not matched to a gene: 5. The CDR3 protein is CSVGGLAPSTDTQYF. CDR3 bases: TGCAGCGTTGGTGGACTAGCGCCTAGCACAGATACGCAGTATTTT.

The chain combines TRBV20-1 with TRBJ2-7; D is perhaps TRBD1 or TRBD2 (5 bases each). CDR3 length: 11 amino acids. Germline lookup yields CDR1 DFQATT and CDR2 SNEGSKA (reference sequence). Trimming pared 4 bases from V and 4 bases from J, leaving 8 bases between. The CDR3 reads CSATWGYEQYF. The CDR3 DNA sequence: TGCAGTGCTACCTGGGGGTACGAGCAGTACTTC.

CDR3 sequence: CSARQATRYEQYF. The CDR3 nucleotides are TGCAGTGCTAGGCAAGCGACCCGCTACGAGCAGTACTTC. The chain joins TRBV20-1 to TRBJ2-7; D ambiguous. Germline V gene sequence: CDR1 DFQATT, CDR2 SNEGSKA (reference sequence). Trimming took off 3 bases at V and 3 bases at J, with 12 bases between the two ends. The CDR3 contains 13 residues.